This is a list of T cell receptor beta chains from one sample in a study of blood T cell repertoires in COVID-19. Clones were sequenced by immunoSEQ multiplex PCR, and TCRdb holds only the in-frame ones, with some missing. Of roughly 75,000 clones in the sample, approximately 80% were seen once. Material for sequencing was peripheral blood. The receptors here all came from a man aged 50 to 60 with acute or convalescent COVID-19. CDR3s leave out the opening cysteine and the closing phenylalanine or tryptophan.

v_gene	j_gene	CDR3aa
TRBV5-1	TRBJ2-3	ASSLAGTATDTQY
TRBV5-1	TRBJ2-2	ASSVGTGVGGELF
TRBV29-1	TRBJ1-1	SVQTTQGNTEAF
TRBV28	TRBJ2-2	ASSSSGSVRELF
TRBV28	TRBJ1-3	ASSLSPRGGNTIY
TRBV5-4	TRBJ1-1	ASSLGGLTEAF
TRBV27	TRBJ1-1	ASSPSEGDFGTEAF
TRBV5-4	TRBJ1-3	ASSLMGGSGNTIY
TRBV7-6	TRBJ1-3	ASSTGQLSGNTIY
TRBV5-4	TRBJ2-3	ASSDAGGLLTDTQY
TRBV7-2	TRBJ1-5	ASSLVGGHSNQPQH
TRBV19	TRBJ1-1	ASSIVGDRGLLTEAF
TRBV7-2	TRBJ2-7	ASSLEGLAGGKEQY
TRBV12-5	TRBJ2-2	ASGLHPQRGGRGGELF
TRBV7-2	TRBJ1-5	ASSVDSHQPQH
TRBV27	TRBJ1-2	ASSLKGYYGYT
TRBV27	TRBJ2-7	ASSWVSRSAQY
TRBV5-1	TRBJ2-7	ASSIGTGLYEQY
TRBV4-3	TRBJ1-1	ASSPGMGGNTEAF
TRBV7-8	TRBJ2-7	ASSLARLGLAGAYEQY
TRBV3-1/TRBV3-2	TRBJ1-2	ASSGRDRGRGFYGYT
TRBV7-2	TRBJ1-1	ASSVGQGFTEAF
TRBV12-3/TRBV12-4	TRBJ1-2	ASSRQGGGYT
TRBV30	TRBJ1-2	AWSNVFFGYT
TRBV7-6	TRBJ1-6	ASSFGPLRGGISPLH
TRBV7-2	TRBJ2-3	ASSLSGERTDTQY
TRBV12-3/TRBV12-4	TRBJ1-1	ASTPTGETEAF
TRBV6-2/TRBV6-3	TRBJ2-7	ASSYQWGVSYEQY
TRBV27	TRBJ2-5	ASKPAGGPGETQY
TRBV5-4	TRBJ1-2	ASSSEVTNYGYT
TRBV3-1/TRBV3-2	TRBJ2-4	ASSQDGGNLAKNIQY
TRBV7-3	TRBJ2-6	ASSTRGGLGANVLT
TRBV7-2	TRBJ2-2	ASSLDRRGELF
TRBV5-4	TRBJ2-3	ASSLERDRTDTQY
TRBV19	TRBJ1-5	ASRAIGAYSNQPQH
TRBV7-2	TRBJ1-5	ASSSKQGPNQPQH
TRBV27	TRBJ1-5	ASSSTRGNQPQH
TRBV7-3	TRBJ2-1	ASSPDSRSYNEQF
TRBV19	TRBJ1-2	ASSIVGQVQDYGYT
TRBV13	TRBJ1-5	ASSPGRNQPQH
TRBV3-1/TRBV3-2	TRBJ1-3	ASSQWDTISGNTIY
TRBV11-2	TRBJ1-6	ASSLEGGSPLH
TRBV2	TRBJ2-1	ASGREGASDEQF
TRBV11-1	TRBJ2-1	ASSSTRSNEQF
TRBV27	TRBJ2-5	ASSPGGQRQETQY
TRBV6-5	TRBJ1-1	ASSRQIMNTEAF
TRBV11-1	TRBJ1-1	ASSPGWSTEAF
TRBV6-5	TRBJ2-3	ASNSAETDTQY
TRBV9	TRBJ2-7	ASTPFGQGASYEQY
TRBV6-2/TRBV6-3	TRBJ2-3	ASSYPAGGTDTQY
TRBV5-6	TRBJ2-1	ASSLAGTSGDEEQF
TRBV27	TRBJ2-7	ASRTGTGFYEQY
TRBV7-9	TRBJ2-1	ASSLSLSYNEQF